The 25 T cell receptor beta chains below come from one sample, sequenced in a study of blood T cell repertoires in COVID-19. The data were produced by immunoSEQ multiplex PCR, yet TCRdb's version contains in-frame clones alone and is incomplete. The sample yields about 91,000 clones, 88% seen once. Sequenced input: peripheral blood. These TCRs come from a woman aged 80 or over with active COVID-19.

As for this clone: In the same sample, other DNA sequences code for this CDR3. The chain employs TRBV18 and TRBJ1-5; a weak D match, TRBD1 (6 bases). Germline V gene data show CDR1 as KGHSH and CDR2 as LQKENI. The CDR3 has 15 amino acids. The V end was cut by 0 bases, the J end by 3 bases, with 9 bases between. The CDR3 DNA reads as TGTGCCAGCTCACCACCGGGACAAATCAATCAGCCCCAGCATTTT. Protein: CASSPPGQINQPQHF.

A single count supports this clone. The J gene is TRBJ1-2, the V gene TRBV7-2, with D perhaps matching TRBD1 (5 bases). CDR1 and CDR2 from the germline V gene are SGHTA and FQGNSA. The ends were cut back, 5 bases at V and 8 bases at J, with 21 bases in the middle. The CDR3 sequence is 15 residues long. The CDR3 nucleotides read TGTGCCAGCAGCCCCGGTAACAGGCCCTTGGGGGGCTACACCTTC. Protein product: CASSPGNRPLGGYTF.

This clone occurred once. The chain has TRBV7-8 and TRBJ2-7, with D unclear. Germline loops: CDR1 SGHVS, CDR2 FQNEAQ. Trimming took 2 bases from V and 2 from J, leaving 19 bases between them. This CDR3 comprises 17 residues. This chain's CDR3 is CASSLYLGRSVTYEQYF. The CDR3 region has the DNA TGTGCCAGCAGCTTATACCTTGGCAGAAGTGTAACCTACGAGCAGTACTTC.

Turning to this clone: The junction does not match germline at one end; this may be a read error. The CDR3 loop is CASSPWESALNTEAFF. The CDR3 DNA sequence: TGTGCTAGCAGCCCTTGGGAGAGCGCCTTGAACACTGAAGCTTTCTTT. The chain couples TRBV7-7 to TRBJ1-1; D is undetermined. Germline V gene lookup returns CDR1 SSHAT and CDR2 FNYEAQ (reference sequence). This CDR3 comprises 16 residues.

The genes are TRBV5-1 and TRBJ2-3, with 11 positions matching TRBD1. V was clipped by 4 bases and J by 3 bases; unmatched bases: 4. Germline lookup yields CDR1 SGHRS and CDR2 YFSETQ. The CDR3 extends over 15 amino acids. The CDR3 protein is CASSIGQGATDTQYF. The DNA of the CDR3 is TGCGCCAGCAGCATCGGACAGGGGGCTACAGATACGCAGTATTTT.

This clone was seen once. V gene TRBV18 combines with J gene TRBJ1-1; D not certain. The CDR3 has 14 residues. Trimming pared 0 bases from V and 6 bases from J, leaving 11 bases between. Germline-derived CDR1 and CDR2 are KGHSH and LQKENI. As DNA, the CDR3 is TGTGCCAGCTCACCACCAGGAACCGGGGCTGAAGCTTTCTTT. Amino acid sequence: CASSPPGTGAEAFF.

This clone was detected only once. The J gene is TRBJ2-7, the V gene TRBV27; 7 positions agree with TRBD2. CDR1 and CDR2 (germline): MNHEY, SMNVEV (reference sequence). The V segment lost 6 bases and the J segment 2 bases; nucleotides outside the gene matches: 10. This CDR3 comprises 15 residues. CDR3 sequence: CASSPTSRYPYEQYF. For the CDR3, the DNA is TGTGCCAGCAGCCCGACTAGCCGCTATCCCTACGAGCAGTACTTC.

The V and J genes are TRBV5-1 and TRBJ2-1; TRBD2 is a possible D gene (6 bases). The V end lost 2 bases, the J end lost 7 bases, and 19 bases lay between the germline ends. This CDR3 spans 16 amino acids. CDR1 and CDR2 (germline): SGHRS, YFSETQ. The CDR3 DNA reads as TGCGCCAGCAGCTTAGGGCCTCGCGGGGCGACGAATGAGCAGTTCTTC. The encoded protein is CASSLGPRGATNEQFF.

The rearrangement joins TRBV7-2 to TRBJ2-7, with 11 bases identical to TRBD2. This CDR3 spans 14 amino acids. Per the germline V gene, CDR1 is SGHTA and CDR2 is FQGNSA. V lost 6 bases to trimming and J lost 2 bases; unmatched junction nucleotides: 3. CDR3 protein: CASRKTSGAYEQYF. The CDR3 bases are TGTGCCAGCAGGAAGACTAGCGGGGCCTACGAGCAGTACTTC.

This clone was counted a single time. One end of the junction varies from germline; a read error may be responsible. V gene TRBV7-7 combines with J gene TRBJ2-5; TRBD2 agrees at 14 bases. The CDR3 covers 16 residues. The V gene's germline CDR1 is SSHAT and CDR2 FNYEAQ (reference sequence). CDR3 coding DNA: TGTGCTAGCAGCGACGGACTAGCGGGGGGTCCAGAGACCCAGTACTTC. This codes for CASSDGLAGGPETQYF.

The genes are TRBV7-3 and TRBJ1-1; 9 positions match TRBD1. The germline CDR1 and CDR2 sequences are SGHTA and FQGTGA. Trimming took 5 bases from V and 4 from J; bases not matched to a gene: 11. The CDR3 length is 16 residues. CDR3 sequence reads: CASSPQGGTGSTEAFF. The CDR3 nucleotides are TGTGCCAGCAGCCCGCAAGGGGGGACAGGGTCCACTGAAGCTTTCTTT.

This rearrangement joins TRBV28 to TRBJ2-7; 10 bases match TRBD1. The J segment lost 4 bases and the V segment lost 3 bases, leaving 3 bases of the junction unmatched. This CDR3 has 14 residues. Germline V gene data show CDR1 as MDHEN and CDR2 as SYDVKM. CDR3 coding DNA: TGTGCCAGCAGTTTGGACAGGGGGTTGTACGAGCAGTACTTC. Amino acid sequence: CASSLDRGLYEQYF.

The chain carries TRBV2 and TRBJ1-5; 7 nucleotides line up with TRBD1. Germline values: CDR1 SNHLY, CDR2 FYNNEI. Trimming removed 7 bases from V and 2 bases from J; junction bases left unmatched: 5. The CDR3 sequence is 14 residues long. The CDR3 sequence is CASTRQGGNQPQHF. The DNA of the CDR3 is TGTGCCAGCACTCGACAGGGTGGCAATCAGCCCCAGCATTTT.

V is TRBV11-1 and J is TRBJ2-1, with 15 bases fitting TRBD2. The trim removed 5 bases at V and 6 bases at J, leaving 2 bases unmatched. The germline V gene encodes CDR1 SGHAT and CDR2 FQDESV (reference sequence). The CDR3 spans 15 residues. CDR3 in DNA: TGTGCCAGCAGCAGGACTAGCGGGAGGGTCAATGAGCAGTTCTTC. It codes for CASSRTSGRVNEQFF.

The V and J genes are TRBV15 and TRBJ1-2; D is perhaps TRBD1 (5 bases). CDR3 length: 14 residues. The germline V gene has CDR1 LNHNV and CDR2 YYDKDF (reference sequence). Trimming took 8 bases from V and 0 from J, leaving 13 bases between them. The CDR3 nucleotides are TGTGCCACCCAACCGGGAGGGGCTAACTATGGCTACACCTTC. It specifies CATQPGGANYGYTF.

The chain links TRBV27 to TRBJ1-2, with 11 positions matching TRBD1. The CDR3 length is 13 residues. The V gene's germline CDR1 is MNHEY and CDR2 SMNVEV (reference sequence). The V gene end was trimmed by 6 bases and the J gene end by 7 bases; junction bases not matched to a gene: 4. CDR3 amino acids: CASSKDRGLGYTF. The CDR3, as DNA: TGTGCCAGCAGCAAGGACAGGGGGCTTGGCTACACCTTC.

The chain is built from TRBV30 and TRBJ2-1; 9 bases align to TRBD2. The germline V gene encodes CDR1 GTSNPN and CDR2 SVGIG (reference sequence). After removal of 2 bases from V and 7 bases from J, the junction contained 6 bases not matched to a gene. This CDR3 is 14 amino acids long. The CDR3 DNA sequence: TGTGCCTGGAGTTGGGCGGGAGGGCGTAATGAGCAGTTCTTC. This sequence encodes CAWSWAGGRNEQFF.

The chain employs TRBV4-2 and TRBJ2-1; 10 positions match TRBD1. This CDR3 has 15 amino acids. CDR1 and CDR2 from the germline V gene are LGHNA and YNFKEQ. V was clipped by 4 bases and J by 7 bases; unmatched bases: 7. CDR3 sequence reads: CASSPRTGGVNEQFF. The CDR3 region has the DNA TGTGCCAGCAGCCCCCGGACAGGGGGAGTAAATGAGCAGTTCTTC.

This clone was recorded only once. This chain uses TRBV6-6 with TRBJ2-7, with TRBD2 as a possible D gene (5 bases). V dropped 4 bases and J dropped 1 base, with 14 bases sitting between them. Germline V gene lookup returns CDR1 MNHNY and CDR2 SVGAGI (reference sequence). The CDR3 has 15 amino acids. CDR3: CASSSLLRTSYEQYF. CDR3 DNA sequence: TGTGCCAGCAGTTCCCTTCTACGGACTTCCTACGAGCAGTACTTC.

This chain links TRBV5-6 with TRBJ2-3; no firm D call. Germline CDR1 reads SGHDT; CDR2 reads YYEEEE. CDR3 length equals 14 residues. V lost 0 bases and J lost 2, with 7 bases in between. The CDR3 spells CASSLGSVTDTQYF. Written as DNA, the CDR3 is TGTGCCAGCAGCTTGGGTTCAGTCACAGATACGCAGTATTTT.

The chain carries TRBV18 and TRBJ1-2; 8 bases line up with TRBD1. CDR1 is KGHSH, CDR2 LQKENI, per germline. The CDR3 has 12 amino acids. Trimming at V came to 6 bases and at J to 7 bases, leaving 4 bases not matched to a gene. CDR3 sequence: CASSPTGVGYTF. CDR3 nucleotide sequence: TGTGCCAGCTCGCCGACAGGGGTTGGCTACACCTTC.

About this clone itself: The identical CDR3 is also encoded by other nucleotide sequences in the sample. The gene calls are TRBV5-1 and TRBJ2-1; no clear D gene. V shed 0 bases and J shed 0 bases, with 7 bases lying between them. The CDR3 loop spans 15 amino acids. Germline V gene lookup returns CDR1 SGHRS and CDR2 YFSETQ. The CDR3 protein is CASSLEPSSYNEQFF. CDR3 sequence (DNA): TGCGCCAGCAGCTTGGAACCGAGCTCCTACAATGAGCAGTTCTTC.

This clone has only one observation. The CDR3 loop is CASSVRENTGELFF. CDR3 in DNA: TGTGCCAGCAGTGTTCGGGAGAACACCGGGGAGCTGTTTTTT. The chain is built from TRBV2 and TRBJ2-2; weak D call: TRBD2 (5 bases). The CDR3 loop spans 14 amino acids. V lost 4 bases to trimming and J lost 1 base, with 7 bases between them. CDR1 and CDR2 from the germline V gene are SNHLY and FYNNEI.

The chain has TRBV6-5 and TRBJ1-5; D is unresolved. This CDR3 has 13 amino acids. CDR1 and CDR2 from the germline V gene are MNHEY and SVGAGI. V lost 6 bases and J 5 bases, leaving 11 bases between the germline ends. CDR3 DNA: TGTGCCAGCAGAGAGACATACTATCAGCCCCAGCATTTT. The encoded protein is CASRETYYQPQHF.

The J gene is TRBJ2-5, the V gene TRBV5-8; perhaps TRBD2 as D (7 bases). CDR1 and CDR2 (germline): SGHTS, YDEGEE. Trimming took 3 bases from V and 2 from J, leaving 17 bases between them. The CDR3 sequence is 16 residues long. The CDR3 nucleotides read TGTGCCAGCAGCTATTCCCGGGGGGCGGGACAAGAGACCCAGTACTTC. As protein: CASSYSRGAGQETQYF.